One sample yielded the 24 T cell receptor beta chains listed below, sequenced in a study of blood T cell repertoires in COVID-19. Libraries were prepared by immunoSEQ multiplex PCR; TCRdb keeps only in-frame clonotypes and omits some of them. The sample yields 65,000 to 90,000 clones, less than 80% seen once. The sequenced sample was peripheral blood. These receptors were obtained from a man aged 55 to 70 with active or convalescent COVID-19.

This sequence joins TRBV7-8 and TRBJ2-1; possible D gene TRBD2, 6 bases. This CDR3 is 13 amino acids long. CDR1 and CDR2 from the germline V gene are SGHVS and FQNEAQ. V dropped 1 base and J dropped 8 bases, with 9 bases sitting between them. The CDR3 reads CASSLVGGDEQFF. In DNA, the CDR3 is TGTGCCAGCAGCTTAGTCGGGGGTGATGAGCAGTTCTTC. The variable domain in full, with the rest retrieved from reference TRBV7-8 and TRBJ2-1, is GAGVSQSPRYKVAKRGQDVALRCDPISGHVSLFWYQQALGQGPEFLTYFQNEAQLDKSGLPSDRFFAERPEGSVSTLKIQRTQQEDSAVYLCASSLVGGDEQFFGPGTRLTVL.

The chain joins TRBV18 to TRBJ2-7, with 10 positions matching TRBD1. Germline V gene data show CDR1 as KGHSH and CDR2 as LQKENI. J was trimmed by 5 bases and V by 3 bases; bases with no gene match: 1. The CDR3 runs 13 residues. CDR3 sequence (DNA): TGTGCCAGCTCACCCGGGACAGGGGACGAGCAGTACTTC. Translated, it gives CASSPGTGDEQYF.

This chain joins TRBV24-1 and TRBJ2-6; D is uncertain. Germline values: CDR1 KGHDR, CDR2 SFDVKD. V was pared by 1 base and J by 4 bases, with 4 bases between. The CDR3 extends over 14 amino acids. CDR3 in DNA: TGTGCCACCAGTGATTTTCGGGGGGCCAACGTCCTGACTTTC. This sequence encodes CATSDFRGANVLTF.

Points on this clone: One end of the junction fails to match germline, which may point to a read error. The chain employs TRBV5-1 and TRBJ2-1; D is perhaps TRBD2 (5 bases). The CDR3 sequence is 14 residues long. Per germline, CDR1 SGHRS and CDR2 YFSETQ. CDR3 amino acids: CASSDPSSDNEQFF. The CDR3 nucleotides are TGCGCCAGCAGCGACCCTAGCTCCGACAATGAGCAGTTCTTC. The full variable domain, in which reference TRBV5-1 and TRBJ2-1 provide the parts outside the CDR3, is KAGVTQTPRYLIKTRGQQVTLSCSPISGHRSVSWYQQTPGQGLQFLFEYFSETQRNKGNFPGRFSGRQFSNSRSEMNVSTLELGDSALYLCASSDPSSDNEQFFGPGTRLTVL.

In DNA, the CDR3 is TGCGCCAGCAGCCAAGAGACATACCAAGAGACCCAGTACTTC. Protein: CASSQETYQETQYF. The chain recombines TRBV4-3 with TRBJ2-5; D gene uncertain. Germline CDR1 is LGHNA and CDR2 is YSLEER. The CDR3 covers 14 residues. With 0 bases removed from V and 0 bases from J, the gap between germline ends came to 5 bases.

This clone was observed a few times. V and J are TRBV7-9 and TRBJ1-1; maybe TRBD1 (6 bases). The V and J ends lost 5 bases and 1 base respectively, with 17 bases between them. Germline V gene data show CDR1 as SEHNR and CDR2 as FQNEAQ (reference sequence). This CDR3 contains 16 residues. The CDR3 coding sequence is TGTGCCAGCAGCCCCCCGGCCGGACAGAAGAACACTGAAGCTTTCTTT. It specifies CASSPPAGQKNTEAFF.

This clone has just a few counts. The chain combines TRBV12-3 or TRBV12-4 with TRBJ2-5; D is perhaps TRBD1 (5 bases). The length of the CDR3 is 12 residues. V was cut by 7 bases and J by 5 bases, with 11 bases left in between. CDR3 nucleotides: TGTGCCAGCAAATCAGGGCAGGAGACCCAGTACTTC. Translated: CASKSGQETQYF.

The chain employs TRBV11-1 and TRBJ1-2; TRBD1 agrees at 8 bases. The CDR3 is made up of 15 amino acids. Germline V gene lookup returns CDR1 SGHAT and CDR2 FQDESV (reference sequence). Unmatched junction bases numbered 10, after V lost 7 bases and J lost 3 bases. The CDR3 DNA is TGTGCCAGCAACCCAGTGGGACAGGACGACTATGGCTACACCTTC. Amino acids: CASNPVGQDDYGYTF.

This chain connects TRBV5-1 to TRBJ2-1; TRBD1 matches 8 bases. V dropped 4 bases and J dropped 6; count of bases not matched to a gene: 15. The germline gives CDR1 SGHRS, CDR2 YFSETQ. This CDR3 comprises 17 residues. DNA for the CDR3: TGCGCCAGCAGCCGACCACCGGGACAGGAGAACGTCAATGAGCAGTTCTTC. It specifies CASSRPPGQENVNEQFF.

V usage is TRBV19 and J usage is TRBJ1-1; D is unresolved. V shed 0 bases and J shed 5 bases, with 10 bases lying between them. Germline values: CDR1 LNHDA, CDR2 SQIVND (reference sequence). The CDR3 sequence is 14 residues long. Written as DNA, the CDR3 is TGTGCCAGTAGTATAGATACAGCTGAAACTGAAGCTTTCTTT. Translation gives CASSIDTAETEAFF. Looking up the rest from reference TRBV19 and TRBJ1-1 gives the full variable domain: DGGITQSPKYLFRKEGQNVTLSCEQNLNHDAMYWYRQDPGQGLRLIYYSQIVNDFQKGDIAEGYSVSREKKESFPLTVTSAQKNPTAFYLCASSIDTAETEAFFGQGTRLTVV.

This chain links TRBV10-3 with TRBJ2-1; tentatively, D is TRBD2 (5 bases). There are 16 residues in the CDR3. V was clipped by 0 bases and J by 3 bases, with 12 bases between them. Germline-derived CDR1 and CDR2 are ENHRY and SYGVKD. The CDR3 reads CAISESMAGDYNEQFF. In DNA, the CDR3 is TGTGCCATCAGTGAGTCGATGGCGGGCGACTACAATGAGCAGTTCTTC.

V gene TRBV6-6 combines with J gene TRBJ1-6; 7 bases map to TRBD1. Trimming removed 5 bases from V and 6 bases from J; junction bases left unmatched: 10. Germline CDR1 and CDR2: MNHNY and SVGAGI (reference sequence). The CDR3 extends over 16 amino acids. Here the CDR3 DNA reads TGTGCCAGCAGTCGGGACAGACAAGTGGGTAATTCACCCCTCCACTTT. Its protein product is CASSRDRQVGNSPLHF.

This clone was recorded many times. This rearrangement joins TRBV2 to TRBJ1-2; 7 bases are shared with TRBD1. V dropped 9 bases and J dropped 6; count of bases not matched to a gene: 7. Germline V gene data show CDR1 as SNHLY and CDR2 as FYNNEI. The CDR3 runs 12 residues. This CDR3 reads CARITGVNGYTF. CDR3 nucleotides: TGTGCCAGAATTACAGGGGTAAATGGCTACACCTTC. The whole variable domain, filled in from reference TRBV2 and TRBJ1-2, reads EPEVTQTPSHQVTQMGQEVILRCVPISNHLYFYWYRQILGQKVEFLVSFYNNEISEKSEIFDDQFSVERPDGSNFTLKIRSTKLEDSAMYFCARITGVNGYTFGSGTRLTVV.

The chain has TRBV5-8 and TRBJ1-3, with 8 bases aligning to TRBD1. The trim removed 7 bases at V and 0 bases at J, leaving 6 bases unmatched. CDR3 length: 15 amino acids. The germline V gene has CDR1 SGHTS and CDR2 YDEGEE. CDR3 nucleotide sequence: TGTGCCAGCCAACGACAGGGGAGCTCTGGAAACACCATATATTTT. Protein product: CASQRQGSSGNTIYF.

The V call is TRBV3-1 (or the pseudogene TRBV3-2), the J call TRBJ2-7; 7 positions match TRBD2. The length of the CDR3 is 15 residues. The ends lost 6 bases at V and 7 bases at J; junction bases unmatched: 15. The germline CDR1 and CDR2 sequences are LGHDT and YNNKEL (reference sequence). The CDR3 reads CASSSLSGARGEQYF. The CDR3 region has the DNA TGTGCCAGCAGTTCTCTGTCCGGGGCGCGGGGGGAGCAGTACTTC.

V usage is TRBV14 and J usage is TRBJ1-2; unclear D gene. CDR1 and CDR2 (germline): SGHDN, FVKESK. The CDR3 has 13 amino acids. The V end was cut by 3 bases, the J end by 2 bases, with 7 bases between. The CDR3 loop reads CASSQSQNYGYTF. For the CDR3, the DNA is TGTGCCAGCAGCCAGTCACAGAACTATGGCTACACCTTC.

The rearrangement joins TRBV18 to TRBJ2-3; the match to TRBD1 covers 12 bases. J gave up 6 bases and V 6 bases, and 7 bases lay outside the gene matches. The germline CDR1 and CDR2 sequences are KGHSH and LQKENI. The CDR3 totals 15 residues. The CDR3 spells CASSSGTGGADTQYF. CDR3 bases: TGTGCCAGCTCGTCCGGGACAGGGGGCGCCGATACGCAGTATTTT.

This chain uses TRBV7-2 with TRBJ1-1; D uncertain. The CDR3 consists of 13 residues. V lost 3 bases and J lost 6, with 11 bases in between. Germline values: CDR1 SGHTA, CDR2 FQGNSA. The DNA for the CDR3 is TGTGCCAGCAGCTTTGGCGGATACGCTGAAGCTTTCTTT. This encodes CASSFGGYAEAFF.

This sequence joins TRBV28 and TRBJ1-1; D is unclear. Looked up from germline, CDR1 is MDHEN and CDR2 is SYDVKM. CDR3 length: 14 amino acids. V was clipped by 5 bases and J by 8 bases, with 18 bases between them. CDR3 in DNA: TGTGCCAGCAGTCCCCCCGCAAATACGGTGGAAGCTTTCTTT. This sequence encodes CASSPPANTVEAFF.

The chain employs TRBV3-1 (or the pseudogene TRBV3-2) and TRBJ1-2; D uncertain. There are 13 residues in the CDR3. V lost 3 bases and J lost 8, with 13 bases in between. Looked up from germline, CDR1 is LGHDT and CDR2 is YNNKEL (reference sequence). CDR3 DNA: TGTGCCAGCAGCCACCACAGCCGCGGGGGCTACACCTTC. Translation gives CASSHHSRGGYTF.

This clone was picked up a small number of times. The chain uses TRBV19 and TRBJ1-5, with TRBD1 identical over 8 bases. Germline CDR1 is LNHDA and CDR2 is SQIVND (reference sequence). This CDR3 is built from 14 residues. The trim removed 5 bases at V and 6 bases at J, leaving 6 bases unmatched. The CDR3 loop reads CASSPRTGSQPQHF. The CDR3 DNA reads TGTGCCAGTAGTCCACGGACAGGGAGTCAGCCCCAGCATTTT.

This clone was detected a few times. The V call is TRBV28, the J call TRBJ2-7; tentatively, D is TRBD2 (5 bases). Germline CDR1 MDHEN, CDR2 SYDVKM. Trimming cost V 10 bases and J 5 bases, with 18 bases left between them. The CDR3 is made up of 13 amino acids. The CDR3 DNA sequence: TGTGCCAATACGGAGCCTCGGGAAGACGAGCAGTACTTC. This gives the protein CANTEPREDEQYF.

V gene TRBV5-1 combines with J gene TRBJ1-1; D ambiguous. Germline V gene sequence: CDR1 SGHRS, CDR2 YFSETQ. Trimming left V 0 bases short and J 4 bases short, with 10 bases between. The CDR3 is 14 residues long. CDR3 in amino acids: CASSLDLGSTEAFF. The CDR3 bases are TGCGCCAGCAGCTTGGACCTGGGGAGCACTGAAGCTTTCTTT.

The chain joins TRBV5-4 to TRBJ1-4; 10 bases fit TRBD1. Looked up from germline, CDR1 is SGHNT and CDR2 is YYREEE (reference sequence). The junction had 2 bases not matched to a gene; V was cut back by 3 bases and J by 0 bases. The CDR3 spans 16 residues. Written as DNA, the CDR3 is TGTGCCAGCAGCTCTGGGACAGGGGCAACTAATGAAAAACTGTTTTTT. Its translation: CASSSGTGATNEKLFF.